A single TCR beta chain is shown here with its context. The target antigen is unknown. Data came from immunoSEQ multiplex PCR; TCRdb stores just in-frame clones and leaves some out. The sample includes approximately 50,000 clones, approximately 80% seen only once; the top ten take 8.7%. These data are taken from a study of T cells in tumors after PD-1 blockade. The overall study: During anti-PD-1 treatment, some patients continued daily vismodegib 150 mg. Study-wide results and caveats: Approximately 41% of tumor TCR clonotypes were also found in blood.

The sequence was collected from a human donor with advanced basal cell or squamous cell carcinoma (not recorded which). Sample: PBMCs, taken before anti-PD-1 therapy.

For the CDR3, the DNA is TGTGCCAGTAGTATCGTGGGGTTTGGCAATCAGCCCCAGCATTTT. Protein: CASSIVGFGNQPQHF. The gene calls are TRBV19 and TRBJ1-5; D is unresolved. Trimming stripped 3 bases from V and 2 bases from J, with 11 bases between. CDR3 size: 15 residues. Germline values: CDR1 LNHDA, CDR2 SQIVND (reference sequence).